This T cell receptor beta chain came from a study of shared clonotypes between healthy human individuals. Whole-study context: Those who served as donors were a couple of women and a few men between the ages of 18 and 49. Study outcomes and limitations: Clonotype sharing across donors was expected to vary with sequencing depth. As a rule, naive subsets had a larger estimated richness than memory subsets.

V lost 2 bases to trimming and J lost 4 bases; unmatched junction nucleotides: 9. This CDR3 region has 17 residues. CDR1 is GTSNPN, CDR2 SVGIG, per germline (reference sequence). Caucasian adults living in Nashville, Tennessee, provided all samples. Profiled with immunoSEQ multiplex PCR; TCRdb holds only in-frame clones, not every one. Among over a million clones, approximately 70% were seen once, and the ten largest hold about 1.5%. A word on this clone: The antigen is not known.

The TCR was taken from a man between 18 and 35 years old in good health. The sequencing input was memory CD4+ T cells sorted from blood. The subset here: CD45RA-negative fraction. This rearrangement joins TRBV30 to TRBJ1-6; TRBD1 agrees at 9 bases. The CDR3 DNA is TGTGCCTGGAGTAACTCGGGACAGGGAGGGTATAATTCACCCCTCCACTTT. Its protein is CAWSNSGQGGYNSPLHF.